A single sample is the source of the 29 T cell receptor beta chains below, sequenced in a study of cytomegalovirus exposure and HLA in healthy donors. PCR employed 60 Vbeta and 13 Jbeta primers. Libraries were prepared by immunoSEQ multiplex PCR; TCRdb keeps only in-frame clonotypes and omits some of them. The data show roughly 92,000 clones, with approximately 80% seen just once and roughly 25% held by the top ten. Sequencing was done on a sample of PBMCs. The receptors come from a woman between 50 and 59 years old in good health and CMV-seropositive.

The chain has TRBV6-5 and TRBJ2-2; 10 positions agree with TRBD1. Germline loops: CDR1 MNHEY, CDR2 SVGAGI. CDR3 length: 15 amino acids. Trimming took 2 bases from V and 6 from J; bases not matched to a gene: 3. In DNA form, the CDR3 reads TGTGCCAGCAGTTACCGGGACAGGGGCCCCGGGGAGCTGTTTTTT. It specifies CASSYRDRGPGELFF.

The V gene is TRBV19, the J gene TRBJ1-5; 8 bases align to TRBD1. Germline loops: CDR1 LNHDA, CDR2 SQIVND (reference sequence). The CDR3 runs to 15 residues. Losses at the gene ends were 8 bases for V and 0 bases for J; bases not matched to a gene: 6. The CDR3 nucleotides are TGTGCCAGTCTAGGACAGGGTTATAGCAATCAGCCCCAGCATTTT. As protein: CASLGQGYSNQPQHF.

This chain joins TRBV10-2 and TRBJ2-7, with TRBD1 matching 10 bases. This CDR3 has 14 residues. CDR1 and CDR2 (germline): WSHSY, SAAADI. The V gene end was trimmed by 0 bases and the J gene end by 6 bases; junction bases not matched to a gene: 2. The CDR3 is CASSESDRGSEQYV. For the CDR3, the DNA is TGCGCCAGCAGTGAGTCGGACAGGGGGAGCGAGCAGTACGTC.

The chain carries TRBV6-6 and TRBJ2-3; TRBD2 matches at 10 bases. Trimming removed 2 bases from V and 4 bases from J; junction bases left unmatched: 3. The germline V gene has CDR1 MNHNY and CDR2 SVGAGI (reference sequence). This CDR3 spans 15 amino acids. The CDR3 DNA reads TGTGCCAGCAGTTACCAAGCGGGGGGGTCAGATACGCAGTATTTT. Translating gives CASSYQAGGSDTQYF.

This clone is a singleton in its sample. The J gene is TRBJ1-2, the V gene TRBV5-1; D is unresolved. V was pared by 3 bases and J by 4 bases, with 13 bases between. The CDR3 covers 14 residues. CDR1 is SGHRS and CDR2 is YFSETQ in the germline V gene. The chain's CDR3 is CASSSLPGPYGYTF. As DNA, the CDR3 is TGCGCCAGCAGCTCCCTGCCAGGCCCCTATGGCTACACCTTC. Together with reference TRBV5-1 and TRBJ1-2, the CDR3 gives the full variable domain: KAGVTQTPRYLIKTRGQQVTLSCSPISGHRSVSWYQQTPGQGLQFLFEYFSETQRNKGNFPGRFSGRQFSNSRSEMNVSTLELGDSALYLCASSSLPGPYGYTFGSGTRLTVV.

V gene TRBV29-1 combines with J gene TRBJ1-2; 7 bases agree with TRBD1. The CDR3 is 14 amino acids. Germline loops: CDR1 SQVTM, CDR2 ANQGSEA. With 4 bases clipped from V and 4 bases from J, the junction kept 9 bases outside the gene matches. CDR3 region: CSVGEVTGFYGYTF. The CDR3 region has the DNA TGCAGCGTTGGTGAGGTGACAGGGTTCTATGGCTACACCTTC.

V is TRBV18 and J is TRBJ1-4; D remains ambiguous. The V and J ends lost 3 bases and 6 bases respectively, with 8 bases between them. The germline CDR1 and CDR2 sequences are KGHSH and LQKENI. This CDR3 has 13 amino acids. Here the CDR3 reads CASSPGEDEKLFF. DNA of the CDR3: TGTGCCAGCTCACCCGGGGAAGATGAAAAACTGTTTTTT.

This rearrangement joins TRBV6-4 to TRBJ2-3; D perhaps matches TRBD2 (6 bases). The V and J ends lost 3 bases and 8 bases respectively, with 12 bases between them. The CDR3 covers 13 residues. Germline assignment: CDR1 MRHNA and CDR2 SNTAGT. CDR3 sequence: CASSERGEGTQYF. CDR3 sequence (DNA): TGTGCCAGCAGTGAGCGGGGAGAGGGTACGCAGTATTTT.

The chain links TRBV30 to TRBJ1-1; D perhaps matches TRBD1 (5 bases). This CDR3 has 12 amino acids. Germline V CDR1 and CDR2: GTSNPN, SVGIG (reference sequence). Trimming stripped 5 bases from V and 4 bases from J, with 11 bases between. The CDR3 DNA is TGTGCCTGGTCCGGGGGGGGCACTGAAGCTTTCTTT. Its translation: CAWSGGGTEAFF. Based on the CDR3 plus reference TRBV30 and TRBJ1-1, the full variable domain is SQTIHQWPATLVQPVGSPLSLECTVEGTSNPNLYWYRQAAGRGLQLLFYSVGIGQISSEVPQNLSASRPQDRQFILSSKKLLLSDSGFYLCAWSGGGTEAFFGQGTRLTVV.

The V call is TRBV6-1, the J call TRBJ1-1; 8 positions agree with TRBD1. Per the germline V gene, CDR1 is MNHNS and CDR2 is SASEGT. The V gene end was trimmed by 4 bases and the J gene end by 10 bases; junction bases not matched to a gene: 8. This CDR3 comprises 13 residues. The CDR3 reads CASSAPGGTGAFF. The CDR3 DNA reads TGTGCCAGCAGTGCCCCCGGCGGGACAGGAGCTTTCTTT.

V is TRBV9 and J is TRBJ1-2; D uncertain. The length of the CDR3 is 14 residues. The V and J ends lost 3 bases and 1 base respectively, with 10 bases between them. Germline V gene data show CDR1 as SGDLS and CDR2 as YYNGEE. The CDR3 reads CASSGHALNYGYTF. CDR3 bases: TGTGCCAGCAGCGGACACGCGCTTAACTATGGCTACACCTTC.

The chain uses TRBV19 and TRBJ2-5, with 9 bases that match TRBD1. CDR1 is LNHDA and CDR2 is SQIVND in the germline V gene (reference sequence). This CDR3 contains 14 residues. V dropped 3 bases and J dropped 5; count of bases not matched to a gene: 4. CDR3 sequence reads: CASSIYRGQETQYF. The CDR3 DNA sequence: TGTGCCAGTAGTATCTACAGGGGGCAGGAGACCCAGTACTTC.

The rearrangement joins TRBV6-4 to TRBJ2-2; D might be TRBD2 (6 bases). The CDR3 length is 14 residues. Trimming left V 6 bases short and J 4 bases short, with 12 bases between. Germline CDR1 and CDR2: MRHNA and SNTAGT. This CDR3 reads CASSDSGGTGELFF. The CDR3 nucleotides read TGTGCCAGCAGCGATAGCGGAGGCACCGGGGAGCTGTTTTTT.

There are a few counts of this clone. This rearrangement joins TRBV5-1 to TRBJ1-4; D remains unclear. Germline loops: CDR1 SGHRS, CDR2 YFSETQ. This CDR3 comprises 14 residues. V lost 0 bases and J 7 bases, leaving 10 bases between the germline ends. The CDR3 nucleotides read TGCGCCAGCAGCTTGGATGGCCCCAGTGAAAAACTGTTTTTT. This gives the protein CASSLDGPSEKLFF.

The sample holds a few counts of this clone. This chain links TRBV6-1 with TRBJ1-2; 10 bases fit TRBD1. CDR1 is MNHNS and CDR2 is SASEGT in the germline V gene. Losses at the gene ends were 2 bases for V and 5 bases for J; bases not matched to a gene: 5. The CDR3 has 15 amino acids. CDR3 protein: CASSETGTGVYGYTF. The CDR3 DNA reads TGTGCCAGCAGTGAAACCGGGACAGGGGTTTATGGCTACACCTTC.

The chain is built from TRBV4-2 and TRBJ1-5, with unresolved D. CDR1 LGHNA and CDR2 YNFKEQ come from the germline V gene. Trimming shortened V by 4 bases and J by 1 base, and 11 bases separated the two germline ends. This CDR3 contains 15 residues. CDR3 residues: CASSRYRLSNQPQHF. In nucleotides, the CDR3 is TGTGCCAGCAGCCGCTACCGACTGAGCAATCAGCCCCAGCATTTT.

The genes are TRBV5-1 and TRBJ1-3; possibly TRBD1 for D (6 bases). V was pared by 4 bases and J by 0 bases, with 11 bases between. The germline gives CDR1 SGHRS, CDR2 YFSETQ. This CDR3 contains 15 residues. CDR3 nucleotides: TGCGCCAGCAGCCAGGGACATCTCTCTGGAAACACCATATATTTT. It codes for CASSQGHLSGNTIYF.

The chain employs TRBV14 and TRBJ2-2; 9 bases are a match to TRBD1. J was trimmed by 0 bases and V by 4 bases; bases with no gene match: 12. This CDR3 comprises 19 residues. Germline CDR1 is SGHDN and CDR2 is FVKESK. The CDR3 DNA is TGTGCCAGCAGCCCCATTCAGCAAACAGGGGGCGCGAACACCGGGGAGCTGTTTTTT. Translating it yields CASSPIQQTGGANTGELFF.

The J gene is TRBJ1-6, the V gene TRBV27; D possibly corresponds to TRBD1 (5 bases). In germline, CDR1 is MNHEY, CDR2 SMNVEV (reference sequence). The ends were cut back, 5 bases at V and 6 bases at J, with 14 bases in the middle. There are 15 residues in the CDR3. CDR3 DNA sequence: TGTGCCAGCAGTGGACCGGCGGGGCTTAATTCACCCCTCCACTTT. It specifies CASSGPAGLNSPLHF.

The chain uses TRBV6-1 and TRBJ1-4; a possible D gene is TRBD1 (5 bases). Germline lookup yields CDR1 MNHNS and CDR2 SASEGT. There are 16 residues in the CDR3. V gave up 1 base and J gave up 8 bases, with 17 bases separating them. For the CDR3, the DNA is TGTGCCAGCAGTGAAGTTTGGAGGGGAGGTCGGGAAAAACTGTTTTTT. Encoded protein: CASSEVWRGGREKLFF.

This chain joins TRBV2 and TRBJ1-4; 7 bases are a match to TRBD1. The V gene's germline CDR1 is SNHLY and CDR2 FYNNEI. The length of the CDR3 is 15 residues. V was clipped by 3 bases and J by 6 bases; unmatched bases: 7. The chain's CDR3 is CASSDLGQTYEKLFF. DNA of the CDR3: TGTGCCAGCAGTGACCTGGGACAGACTTATGAAAAACTGTTTTTT.

The rearrangement links TRBV14 to TRBJ2-7; 15 bases align to TRBD2. Losses at the gene ends were 4 bases for V and 7 bases for J; bases not matched to a gene: 5. CDR3 length: 15 amino acids. Germline CDR1 SGHDN, CDR2 FVKESK. In nucleotides, the CDR3 is TGTGCCAGCAGCCTCGGACTAGCGGGAGGGAGGGAGCAGTACGTC. Translation: CASSLGLAGGREQYV.

This sequence joins TRBV6-6 and TRBJ1-2; D might be TRBD1 (6 bases). CDR3 length equals 12 residues. Germline CDR1 is MNHNY and CDR2 is SVGAGI (reference sequence). Between the trimmed V and J ends, which lost 8 bases and 5 bases, there was a span of 12 bases. CDR3 loop: CASGKTGYGYTF. The CDR3 DNA is TGTGCCAGCGGAAAGACAGGATATGGCTACACCTTC.

The chain joins TRBV6-1 to TRBJ1-5, with TRBD1 as a possible D gene (5 bases). The CDR3 runs to 14 residues. Trimming shortened V by 4 bases and J by 3 bases, and 10 bases separated the two germline ends. CDR1 and CDR2 (germline): MNHNS, SASEGT. Here the CDR3 reads CASSGLGVNQPQHF. CDR3 bases: TGTGCCAGCAGTGGACTAGGGGTCAATCAGCCCCAGCATTTT.

The chain joins TRBV4-2 to TRBJ1-2; the D gene is possibly TRBD1 (5 bases). The CDR3 is made up of 15 amino acids. Germline-derived CDR1 and CDR2 are LGHNA and YNFKEQ. Trimming shortened V by 0 bases and J by 3 bases, and 11 bases separated the two germline ends. In DNA, the CDR3 is TGTGCCAGCAGCCAAGACGGGAGCAGGGACTATGGCTACACCTTC. Protein: CASSQDGSRDYGYTF.

This clone turned up a few times. The J gene is TRBJ1-2, the V gene TRBV7-2, with TRBD1 matching over 9 bases. Trimming at V came to 5 bases and at J to 7 bases, leaving 8 bases not matched to a gene. The CDR3 consists of 14 residues. Germline-derived CDR1 and CDR2 are SGHTA and FQGNSA. The CDR3 DNA sequence: TGTGCCAGCAGCCCGCGGACAGGGGAAAGTGGCTACACCTTC. Translating gives CASSPRTGESGYTF.

V gene TRBV18 combines with J gene TRBJ2-7; tentatively, D is TRBD1 (6 bases). Trimming shortened V by 5 bases and J by 5 bases, and 10 bases separated the two germline ends. Germline CDR1 reads KGHSH; CDR2 reads LQKENI. CDR3 length equals 12 residues. The CDR3 sequence is CASSEDRDEQYF. The CDR3 nucleotides read TGTGCCAGCTCAGAGGACAGAGACGAGCAGTACTTC.

V usage is TRBV10-2 and J usage is TRBJ2-7; D is possibly TRBD2 (6 bases). Trimming shortened V by 8 bases and J by 3 bases, and 14 bases separated the two germline ends. CDR1 WSHSY and CDR2 SAAADI come from the germline V gene. The CDR3 has 13 residues. CDR3 in amino acids: CASWERGFYEQYV. In DNA, the CDR3 is TGCGCCAGCTGGGAACGGGGGTTCTACGAGCAGTACGTC.

CDR3 region: CASSSFRGSSYNEQFF. CDR3 bases: TGTGCCAGCAGCTCCTTTAGGGGAAGCTCCTACAATGAGCAGTTCTTC. The chain is built from TRBV7-9 and TRBJ2-1; possibly TRBD1 for D (5 bases). Trimming took 4 bases from V and 0 from J, leaving 13 bases between them. Germline V gene sequence: CDR1 SEHNR, CDR2 FQNEAQ (reference sequence). CDR3 size: 16 residues.